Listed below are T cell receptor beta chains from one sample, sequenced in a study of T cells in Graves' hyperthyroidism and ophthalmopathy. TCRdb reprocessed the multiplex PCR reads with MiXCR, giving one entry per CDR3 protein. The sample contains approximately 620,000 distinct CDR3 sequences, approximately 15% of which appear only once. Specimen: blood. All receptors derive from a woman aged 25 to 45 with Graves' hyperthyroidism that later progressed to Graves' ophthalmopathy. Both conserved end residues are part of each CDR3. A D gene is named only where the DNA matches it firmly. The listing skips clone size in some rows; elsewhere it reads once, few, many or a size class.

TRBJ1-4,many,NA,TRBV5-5,TGTGCCAGCAGCTTAGGTAGGACCGAAAAACTGTTTTTT,CASSLGRTEKLFF
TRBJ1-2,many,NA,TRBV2,TGTGCCAGCACCCGCCGGGACCTTAACTATGGCTACACCTTC,CASTRRDLNYGYTF
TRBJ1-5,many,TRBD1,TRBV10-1,TGCGCCAGCAGTGAGTCCTGGGAGGGGCAACAGGGGAATCAGCCCCAGCATTTT,CASSESWEGQQGNQPQHF
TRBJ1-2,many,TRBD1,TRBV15,TGTGCCACCAGCAGAGGACAGGGGGTCGGATATGGCTACACCTTC,CATSRGQGVGYGYTF
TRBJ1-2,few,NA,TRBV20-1,TGCAGTGCCTCCCCTTCCGGGGTATGGGGCGGCTACACCTTC,CSASPSGVWGGYTF
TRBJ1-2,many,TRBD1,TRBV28,TGTGCCAGCACCACGTCCAATCCCGCGGGACAGGGGGACATAGGCTATGGCTACACCTTC,CASTTSNPAGQGDIGYGYTF
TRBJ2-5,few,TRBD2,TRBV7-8,TGTGCCAGCGAGAGCGGGATCATGGGAGAGACCCAGTACTTC,CASESGIMGETQYF
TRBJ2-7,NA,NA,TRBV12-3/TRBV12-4,TGTGCCAGCAGTATTAGAACGGAGCGTTACTACGAGCAGTACTTC,CASSIRTERYYEQYF
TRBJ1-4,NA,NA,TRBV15,TGTGCCACCAGCAGAACAGTGGCAACTAATGAAAAACTGTTTTTT,CATSRTVATNEKLFF
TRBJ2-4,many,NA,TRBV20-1,TGCAGTGCTAGAGATCGAGGGGGACCAGGGGCCAAAAACATTCAGTACTTC,CSARDRGGPGAKNIQYF
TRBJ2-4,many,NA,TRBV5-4,TGTGCCAGCACCGCATCGGATGGGGACATTCAGTACTTC,CASTASDGDIQYF
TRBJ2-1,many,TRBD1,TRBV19,TGTGCCAGTAGCTCGGGACAGAACCCATACAATGAGCAGTTCTTC,CASSSGQNPYNEQFF
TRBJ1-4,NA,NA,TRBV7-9,TGTGCCAGCAGCTTAGTAGAATTCGGGACTAATGAAAAACTGTTTTTT,CASSLVEFGTNEKLFF
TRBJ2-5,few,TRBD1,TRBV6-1,TGTGCCAGCAGTGACCCGGGACAGGGCATAGAGACCCAGTACTTC,CASSDPGQGIETQYF
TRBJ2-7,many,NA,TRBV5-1,TGCGCCAGCAGCTTGCCCGGTACAACATACTACGAGCAGTACTTC,CASSLPGTTYYEQYF
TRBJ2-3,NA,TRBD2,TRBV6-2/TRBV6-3,TGTGCCAGCAGACGGGGGACTAGCGGGAGTGGAGATACGCAGTATTTT,CASRRGTSGSGDTQYF
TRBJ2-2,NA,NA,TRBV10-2,TGCGCCAGCAAGAACAGAACAGACACCGGGGAGCTGTTTTTT,CASKNRTDTGELFF
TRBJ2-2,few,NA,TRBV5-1,TGCGCCAGCAGCCTCCGAGCAGGGGTTAACACCGGGGAGCTGTTTTTT,CASSLRAGVNTGELFF
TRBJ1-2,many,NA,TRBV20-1,TGCAGTGCCTTAAGGCGGGCCTTTGTAGGTGGCTACACCTTC,CSALRRAFVGGYTF
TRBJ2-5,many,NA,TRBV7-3,TGTGCCAGCAGCTTAGGGAAAGAGATGACCCAGTACTTC,CASSLGKEMTQYF
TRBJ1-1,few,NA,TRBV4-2,TGTGCCTTCCGCGACTTCGCCGACTCCGAAGCTTTCTTT,CAFRDFADSEAFF
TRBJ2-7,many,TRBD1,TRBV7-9,TGTGCCAGCAGCCAAACAGGGGGCCTCTCCTACGAGCAGTACTTC,CASSQTGGLSYEQYF
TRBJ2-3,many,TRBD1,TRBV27,TGTGCCAGCAGCATCTCGGACAGGGGGGTAGATACGCAGTATTTT,CASSISDRGVDTQYF
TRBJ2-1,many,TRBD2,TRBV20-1,TGCAGTGCTAGAGATCGTCGTTTGGCTAGCGGGACGTACAATGAGCAGTTCTTC,CSARDRRLASGTYNEQFF
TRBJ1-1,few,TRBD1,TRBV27,TGTGCCAGCAGTCTGGGGACAGGGCACACTGAAGCTTTCTTT,CASSLGTGHTEAFF
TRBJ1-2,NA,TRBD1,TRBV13,TGTGCCAGCAGCGTACAGGGGGCTAGGGGCTATGGCTACACCTTC,CASSVQGARGYGYTF
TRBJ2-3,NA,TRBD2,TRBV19,TGTGCCTCGGGGGGACGGGGGACAGATACGCAGTATTTT,CASGGRGTDTQYF
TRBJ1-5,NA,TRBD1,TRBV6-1,TGTGCCAGCAGCCACCGGGACAGTTATAGCAATCAGCCCCAGCATTTT,CASSHRDSYSNQPQHF
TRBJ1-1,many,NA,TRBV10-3,TGTGCCATCAAGGGGACAAACTCTAACACTGAAGCTTTCTTT,CAIKGTNSNTEAFF
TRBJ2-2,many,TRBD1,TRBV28,TGTGCCAGCAGTGTCCGGGACAGGCGCGGGTTTTTT,CASSVRDRRGFF
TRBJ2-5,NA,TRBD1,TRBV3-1,TGTGCCAGCAGCCAACGACAGGGGGAGACCCAGTACTTC,CASSQRQGETQYF
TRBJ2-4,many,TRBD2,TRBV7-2,TGTGCCAGCAGCGAGTGGACTAGCGCGGATCAGTACTTC,CASSEWTSADQYF
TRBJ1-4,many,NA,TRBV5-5,TGTGCCAGCAGCTTGGGTGGACGGACAACTTCTAATGAAAAACTGTTTTTT,CASSLGGRTTSNEKLFF
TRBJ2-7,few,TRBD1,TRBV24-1,TGTGCCACCAGCGCCAGACCCGGGACAGGATCCTACGAGCAGTACTTC,CATSARPGTGSYEQYF
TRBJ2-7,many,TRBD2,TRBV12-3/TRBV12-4,TGTGCCAGCAGACAACTAGCGGGGTCCTACGAGCAGTACTTC,CASRQLAGSYEQYF
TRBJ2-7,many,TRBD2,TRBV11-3,TGTGCCAGCAGCCAAAGCGGGACCTACGAGCAGTACTTC,CASSQSGTYEQYF
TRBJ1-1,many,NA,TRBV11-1,TGTGCCAGCACGGACGGACGTTGGAACACTGAAGCTTTCTTT,CASTDGRWNTEAFF
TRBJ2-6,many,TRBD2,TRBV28,TGTGCCAGCAGTACCCGACTAGCGGGAGGACCCTCTGGGGCCAACGTCCTGACTTTC,CASSTRLAGGPSGANVLTF
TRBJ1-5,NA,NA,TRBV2,TGTGCCAGCAGTGATTCGGGTGATGTATGTCAGCCCCAGCATTTT,CASSDSGDVCQPQHF
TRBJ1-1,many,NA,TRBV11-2,TGTGCCAGCAGCCAGGGACCCATGGGGACTGAAGCTTTCTTT,CASSQGPMGTEAFF
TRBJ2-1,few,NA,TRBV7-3,TGTGCCAGCAGCTTCGGACCCCCCAGGGACAATGAGCAGTTCTTC,CASSFGPPRDNEQFF
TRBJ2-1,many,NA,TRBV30,TGTGCCTGGAGTAGAGGCCTGTTCAATGAGCAGTTCTTC,CAWSRGLFNEQFF
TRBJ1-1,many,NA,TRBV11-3,TGTGCCAGCAGCTTTCAGGGGATACAAGCTTTCTTT,CASSFQGIQAFF
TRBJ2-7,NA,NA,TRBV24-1,TGTGCCACCAGTGATGGCGGCTCCTACGAGCAGTACTTC,CATSDGGSYEQYF
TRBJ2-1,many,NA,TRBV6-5,TGTGCCAGCAGTTACTCCGGCGAGACGATACGATACAATGAGCAGTTCTTC,CASSYSGETIRYNEQFF
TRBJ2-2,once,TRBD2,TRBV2,TGTGCCAGCACCCGACTAGCGGGAACCACCGGGGAGCTGTTTTTT,CASTRLAGTTGELFF
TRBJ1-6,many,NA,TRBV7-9,TGTGCCAGCAGCTTATCGCGCGGGGCTGATAATTCACCCCTCCACTTT,CASSLSRGADNSPLHF
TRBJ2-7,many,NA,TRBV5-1,TGCGCCAGCAGCGCAACAGGCTCCTACGAGCAGTACTTC,CASSATGSYEQYF
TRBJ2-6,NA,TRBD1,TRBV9,TGTGCCAGCAGCCTAGGTAGTCAGGGGGCGAGCTCTGGGGCCAACGTCCTGACTTTC,CASSLGSQGASSGANVLTF
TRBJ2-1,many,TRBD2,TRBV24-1,TGTGCCACCAGTGATTTGTCTAGCGGGAGTAATGAGCAGTTCTTC,CATSDLSSGSNEQFF
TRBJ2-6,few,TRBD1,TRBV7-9,TGTGCCACGACAGGGGCAACTGGGGCCAACGTCCTGACTTTC,CATTGATGANVLTF
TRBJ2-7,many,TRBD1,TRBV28,TGTGCCAGCAGTTTAATAGACAGGGGTGACGAGCAGTACTTC,CASSLIDRGDEQYF
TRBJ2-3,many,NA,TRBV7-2,TGTGCCAGCAGCTTAGGTGACAGGAAAACAGATACGCAGTATTTT,CASSLGDRKTDTQYF
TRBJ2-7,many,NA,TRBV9,TGTGCCAGCAGCCCAGTGGGGAGACAGTTCACCTACGAGCAGTACTTC,CASSPVGRQFTYEQYF
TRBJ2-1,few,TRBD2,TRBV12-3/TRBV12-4,TGTGCCGCCGGCCGGACTAGCGGGAGGGATGAGCAGTTCTTC,CAAGRTSGRDEQFF
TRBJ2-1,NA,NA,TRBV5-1,TGCGCCAGCAGCTCGGACTTACGGGAGCAGTTCTTC,CASSSDLREQFF
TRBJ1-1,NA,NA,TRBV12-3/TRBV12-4,TGTGCCAGCAGTTTGGGGGCTATGAACACTGGAGCTTTCTTT,CASSLGAMNTGAFF
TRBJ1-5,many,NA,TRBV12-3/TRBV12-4,TGTGCCAGCAGTTTAAGGGAAAGCAATCAGCCCCAGCATTTT,CASSLRESNQPQHF
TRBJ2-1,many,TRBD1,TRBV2,TGTGCCAGCAGCGCGGGACAGGGCCCCAACAATGAGCAGTTCTTC,CASSAGQGPNNEQFF